A single sample is the source of the 10 T cell receptor beta chains below, sequenced in a study of CD8 T cells in ankylosing spondylitis. Points from the study as a whole: What appeared characteristic of ankylosing spondylitis blood was a TCR beta motif of eight highly homologous variants.

TCRdb ran MiXCR on the 5' RACE reads and lists one entry per CDR3 protein. The sample holds around 390,000 distinct CDR3 sequences, around 20% seen once. The antigens for these receptors are not known. What was sequenced was blood, either unsorted or a sorted T cell fraction (not recorded which). These TCRs come from a male donor with ankylosing spondylitis.

The gene calls are TRBV7-8 and TRBJ1-1; tentative D call: TRBD1 (5 bases). Per germline, CDR1 SGHVS and CDR2 FQNEAQ. This CDR3 spans 18 amino acids. V lost 6 bases and J 0 bases, leaving 23 bases between the germline ends. CDR3: CASRKRRRDEGLNTEAFF. In DNA, the CDR3 is TGTGCCAGCAGGAAAAGGCGTAGGGACGAGGGCTTGAACACTGAAGCTTTCTTT.

This clonotype was observed a few times. This sequence joins TRBV5-1 and TRBJ2-1, with D possibly being TRBD2 (5 bases). V dropped 0 bases and J dropped 0 bases, with 7 bases sitting between them. This CDR3 is built from 15 residues. The germline gives CDR1 SGHRS, CDR2 YFSETQ. Written as DNA, the CDR3 is TGCGCCAGCAGCTTGGGAGGGATCTCCTACAATGAGCAGTTCTTC. This codes for CASSLGGISYNEQFF.

The gene calls are TRBV29-1 and TRBJ2-7, with TRBD1 identical over 7 bases. CDR1 SQVTM and CDR2 ANQGSEA come from the germline V gene. This CDR3 has 13 residues. V lost 4 bases and J lost 5; bases outside the gene matches: 8. CDR3 DNA: TGCAGCGTTGCCCAGACAGGGAGCGACGAGCAGTACTTC. Encoded protein: CSVAQTGSDEQYF.

This chain joins TRBV10-3 and TRBJ2-1, with 7 bases that match TRBD1. The V gene end was trimmed by 0 bases and the J gene end by 0 bases; junction bases not matched to a gene: 2. CDR1 is ENHRY, CDR2 SYGVKD, per germline. This CDR3 is built from 16 residues. In nucleotides, the CDR3 is TGTGCCATCAGTGAGTCGGACAGGAGCTCCTACAATGAGCAGTTCTTC. Amino acid sequence: CAISESDRSSYNEQFF.

This sequence joins TRBV24-1 and TRBJ1-1; 8 bases are shared with TRBD1. The J segment lost 4 bases and the V segment lost 5 bases, leaving 2 bases of the junction unmatched. The CDR3 sequence is 13 residues long. The germline gives CDR1 KGHDR, CDR2 SFDVKD. The CDR3 is CATSVTGGTEAFF. CDR3 nucleotide sequence: TGTGCCACCAGTGTAACAGGGGGCACTGAAGCTTTCTTT.

This sequence joins TRBV7-8 and TRBJ2-7; possibly TRBD1 for D (7 bases). This CDR3 comprises 15 residues. The ends were cut back, 2 bases at V and 4 bases at J, with 15 bases in the middle. The V gene's germline CDR1 is SGHVS and CDR2 FQNEAQ. In DNA, the CDR3 is TGTGCCAGCAGCTTATGGCTGCGGGACAGATACGAGCAGTACTTC. This codes for CASSLWLRDRYEQYF.

This sequence joins TRBV2 and TRBJ1-4; D is unclear. This CDR3 is 12 amino acids long. Trimming stripped 6 bases from V and 8 bases from J, with 10 bases between. CDR1 and CDR2 (germline): SNHLY, FYNNEI. CDR3 region: CASSPLREKLFF. In DNA form, the CDR3 reads TGTGCCAGCAGCCCGCTCCGGGAAAAACTGTTTTTT. Full variable domain (missing parts from reference TRBV2 and TRBJ1-4): EPEVTQTPSHQVTQMGQEVILRCVPISNHLYFYWYRQILGQKVEFLVSFYNNEISEKSEIFDDQFSVERPDGSNFTLKIRSTKLEDSAMYFCASSPLREKLFFGSGTQLSVL.

The gene calls are TRBV30 and TRBJ1-3; the D gene is possibly TRBD1 (6 bases). Germline V gene sequence: CDR1 GTSNPN, CDR2 SVGIG (reference sequence). CDR3 length: 12 amino acids. The CDR3 DNA is TGTGCTGGACAGAACTCTGGAAACACCATATATTTT. Encoded protein: CAGQNSGNTIYF.

The chain carries TRBV27 and TRBJ2-1; D is perhaps TRBD1 or TRBD2 (5 bases each). Germline V gene sequence: CDR1 MNHEY, CDR2 SMNVEV (reference sequence). The CDR3 totals 12 residues. Trimming cost V 4 bases and J 16 bases, with 17 bases left between them. The CDR3, as DNA: TGTGCCAGCAGTTCTCCCGGGACCCACGAATTCTTC. It yields the protein CASSSPGTHEFF.

This clonotype has just a few counts. This sequence joins TRBV28 and TRBJ1-6; no definite D call. Germline CDR1 and CDR2: MDHEN and SYDVKM. This CDR3 spans 14 amino acids. Trimming removed 8 bases from V and 5 bases from J, with 13 bases in between. CDR3 region: CASVVGGHNSPLHF. DNA for the CDR3: TGTGCCAGCGTCGTCGGTGGGCATAATTCACCCCTCCACTTT.